The 24 T cell receptor beta chains below were found in one sample sequenced in a study of tumor-infiltrating lymphocytes in primary liver carcinoma. Extraction of RNA together with DNA used about 17-30 mg of unsorted bulk tissue. From around 530 ng of total RNA, TCR beta-specific cDNA was reverse-transcribed using a constant-region primer. What produced the TCR beta libraries was three nested multiplex PCR rounds using slightly modified ARM-PCR. The two initial PCR rounds, roughly 9 cycles each, used TRBV1-TRBV30 forward and C-beta reverse primers. TCRdb passed the multiplex PCR reads through MiXCR, listing each CDR3 protein once. The data show 80,000 or so distinct CDR3 sequences, about two thirds seen once. Sequencing was done on a sample of liver tumor tissue from sampling region 4. The subset was: tumor region T4, right-lateral pole. These receptors were taken from a woman aged 55-70 years with primary liver carcinoma and hepatitis B virus infection.

The V and J genes are TRBV6-1 and TRBJ2-7, with TRBD1 as a possible D gene (5 bases). The length of the CDR3 is 13 residues. Germline V gene data show CDR1 as MNHNS and CDR2 as SASEGT. V was trimmed by 6 bases and J by 6 bases, leaving 15 bases between them. This CDR3 is CASRIGAACEQYF. Written as DNA, the CDR3 is TGTGCCAGCAGGATAGGGGCCGCCTGCGAGCAGTACTTC.

As for this clonotype: One base away lies a much larger clone, so this may be a sequencing read error. The chain is built from TRBV30 and TRBJ2-7; D ambiguous. The CDR3 contains 10 residues. The V end was cut by 2 bases, the J end by 4 bases, with 3 bases between. The germline gives CDR1 GTSNPN, CDR2 SVGIG (reference sequence). The CDR3 spells CAWSRYEQYF. As DNA, the CDR3 is TGTGCCTGGAGTCGGTACGAGCAGTACTTC.

For this clonotype: A read error may produce the germline difference seen at one junction end. The gene calls are TRBV5-1 and TRBJ2-1; 8 positions agree with TRBD2. Germline V lookup: CDR1 SGHRS, CDR2 YFSETQ. The CDR3 consists of 14 residues. CDR3 sequence (DNA): TGCGCCGGCAGCTTCAGCGGGAGTAGGAATGAGCACTTCTTC. The encoded protein is CAGSFSGSRNEHFF.

This chain connects TRBV12-3 or TRBV12-4 to TRBJ2-7, with D tentatively TRBD2 (6 bases). The CDR3 is 12 residues long. CDR3 bases: TGTGGCAACAGTCGACTGGAGGGCGAGCAGTACTTC. It yields the protein CGNSRLEGEQYF.

Of note for this clonotype: A much larger clone is a single base away; this may be a read error. This chain links TRBV28 with TRBJ2-1; D gene unclear. CDR3 length equals 14 residues. With 6 bases removed from V and 0 bases from J, the gap between germline ends came to 9 bases. Germline V lookup: CDR1 MDHEN, CDR2 SYDVKM. The DNA for the CDR3 is TGTGCCAGCAGACTGTACTCCTCCTACAATGAGCAGTTCTTC. Translating it yields CASRLYSSYNEQFF.

With respect to this clonotype: The junction departs from the called germline gene at one end, perhaps through a read error. Written as DNA, the CDR3 is TGTGCTAGCAGCTCACACCCGGACAGGGGAGCCTACTCTGGAAACACCATATATTTT. It encodes CASSSHPDRGAYSGNTIYF. The chain has TRBV11-2 and TRBJ1-3, with TRBD1 matching 9 bases. The CDR3 is 19 residues long. Germline V lookup: CDR1 SGHAT, CDR2 FQNNGV.

This chain connects TRBV6-5 to TRBJ2-7; unclear D gene. CDR3 length: 15 amino acids. From germline, CDR1 is MNHEY and CDR2 SVGAGI. The CDR3 DNA reads TGTGATAGCAGTTACTCGATCGCTGGCTTCTACGAGCAGTACTTC. It encodes CDSSYSIAGFYEQYF.

The chain carries TRBV29-1 and TRBJ2-5; 8 positions agree with TRBD1. In germline, CDR1 is SQVTM, CDR2 ANQGSEA. Trimming removed 8 bases from V and 7 bases from J; junction bases left unmatched: 15. This CDR3 has 14 amino acids. The CDR3 DNA is TGCAGCTCCGCGAGGCCTGACAGGGGTGGGACCCAGTACTTC. It is translated as CSSARPDRGGTQYF. The full variable domain, its missing parts supplied by reference TRBV29-1 and TRBJ2-5, is SAVISQKPSRDICQRGTSLTIQCQVDSQVTMMFWYRQQPGQSLTLIATANQGSEATYESGFVIDKFPISRPNLTFSTLTVSNMSPEDSSIYLCSSARPDRGGTQYFGPGTRLLVL.

A word on this clonotype: At one end the junction does not follow the germline gene, possibly because of a read error. The chain uses TRBV11-3 and TRBJ2-7; D remains unclear. This CDR3 is built from 13 residues. CDR1 and CDR2 (germline): SGHNT, YENEEA. CDR3 region: CACSPRPLYEQYF. The DNA of the CDR3 is TGTGCCTGCAGCCCCCGGCCCCTATACGAGCAGTACTTT.

This clonotype is a singleton in its sample. The DNA is omitted, as the CDR3 cannot be located on it reliably, and the CDR3 follows TCRdb's listing. The chain couples TRBV4-1 to TRBJ2-1; the table's D call TRBD1 went unverified against the DNA. Germline loops: CDR1 MGHRA, CDR2 YSYEKL. The CDR3 sequence runs 16 residues, both termini included. CDR3 in amino acids: CASSQNVGRGSDEQLF.

J is TRBJ1-1 and V is TRBV11-2, with 10 bases that match TRBD1. Trimming took 11 bases from V and 4 from J; bases not matched to a gene: 13. The CDR3 spans 15 residues. CDR1 is SGHAT and CDR2 is FQNNGV in the germline V gene. This CDR3 is CAGGGTGDKATEAFF. The CDR3 nucleotides are TGTGCCGGCGGGGGGACAGGGGACAAGGCCACTGAAGCTTTCTTT.

This chain links TRBV12-3 or TRBV12-4 with TRBJ2-7; 7 positions agree with TRBD1. This CDR3 is 14 amino acids long. Germline trimming cut 5 bases from V and 3 bases from J; bases unmatched to any gene: 7. CDR3 residues: CASSMGSGGYEQYF. DNA for the CDR3: TGTGCCAGCAGTATGGGATCAGGGGGCTACGAGCAGTACTTC.

This clonotype has a count of ten or more. The CDR3 spells CASSSPRDRTYEQYF. The CDR3 region has the DNA TGCGCCAGCAGCTCACCCCGGGACAGGACCTACGAGCAGTACTTC. The chain is built from TRBV5-1 and TRBJ2-7, with 8 nucleotides matching TRBD1. The CDR3 is 15 residues long. V shed 3 bases, J shed 2 bases, and the junction held 7 bases outside the gene matches. Germline V gene data show CDR1 as SGHRS and CDR2 as YFSETQ.

With regard to this clonotype: The conserved phenylalanine or tryptophan normally closing the CDR3 is absent here, so this likely arose from a read error. The rearrangement joins TRBV6-9 to TRBJ2-1; TRBD2 matches 8 bases. The CDR3 runs 16 residues. Germline lookup yields CDR1 MNHGY and CDR2 SVAAGI. The chain's CDR3 is CASNFTSGRYYNEQFI. CDR3 DNA sequence: TGTGCTAGCAACTTTACAAGCGGGAGATATTACAATGAGCAGTTCATC.

Turning to this clonotype: A read error may produce the germline difference seen at one junction end. Here the CDR3 reads CASSLERTGELFF. CDR3 in DNA: TGTGCCAGCAGCTTAGAAAGGACCGGGGAGCTTTTTTTT. The chain uses TRBV11-2 and TRBJ2-2; tentative D call: TRBD2 (5 bases). Germline V gives CDR1 SGHAT, CDR2 FQNNGV. The CDR3 extends over 13 amino acids.

The gene calls are TRBV11-2 and TRBJ2-6; the match to TRBD1 covers 8 bases. CDR1 and CDR2 (germline): SGHAT, FQNNGV. The CDR3 has 21 amino acids. J lost 0 bases, V lost 5 bases, and 18 bases had no gene match. The DNA of the CDR3 is TGTGCCAGCAGCATGGGGGGTGACAGGGGCATTTCCTTCTCTGGGGCCAACGTCCTGACTTTC. This codes for CASSMGGDRGISFSGANVLTF.

Regarding this clonotype: A much larger clone differs from this one at a single base, so this may be a read error. The chain links TRBV28 to TRBJ2-1; 7 nucleotides line up with TRBD2. The ends lost 5 bases at V and 5 bases at J; junction bases unmatched: 9. The CDR3 runs to 15 residues. Germline CDR1 is MDHEN and CDR2 is SYDVKM. DNA of the CDR3: TGTGCCAGCAGTCCCGGGACTAACGATCACAATGAGCAGTTCTTC. The encoded protein is CASSPGTNDHNEQFF.

For this clonotype: At one of its ends the junction is not consistent with the germline gene, which may arise from a read error. This rearrangement joins TRBV6-6 to TRBJ2-2; 7 nucleotides agree with TRBD2. This CDR3 is 14 amino acids long. Germline CDR1 MNHNY, CDR2 SVGAGI (reference sequence). The DNA for the CDR3 is TGTGCCAGCAGTAGCGGGATTGACACAGGGGAGCTGTTTTTT. Residues: CASSSGIDTGELFF.

Comments on this clonotype: One junction end disagrees with the germline gene, perhaps due to a read error. The chain is built from TRBV7-9 and TRBJ2-7; D is uncertain. Looked up from germline, CDR1 is SEHNR and CDR2 is FQNEAQ (reference sequence). The CDR3 runs to 13 residues. DNA of the CDR3: TGTGCCAGCAGATTAAGCCAACCCCACGAGCAGTATTTC. Its translation: CASRLSQPHEQYF.

The chain joins TRBV28 to TRBJ1-2; D perhaps matches TRBD1 (5 bases). Trimming shortened V by 6 bases and J by 7 bases, and 21 bases separated the two germline ends. This CDR3 has 15 residues. Germline CDR1 MDHEN, CDR2 SYDVKM. The DNA of the CDR3 is TGTGCCAGCAGCCCGGCCAGGGTGGAGGTGACTGGCTACACCTTC. This encodes CASSPARVEVTGYTF.

Worth noting for this clonotype: The CDR3 does not close with the conserved phenylalanine or tryptophan, likely indicating a read error. The rearrangement uses TRBV12-3 or TRBV12-4 and TRBJ2-1, with 10 bases aligning to TRBD2. The CDR3 is 15 amino acids. The CDR3 nucleotides read TGTGCCATCAGTTTGGGAGCGGGAGGGTACAATGAGCAGTTCCTC. Translating gives CAISLGAGGYNEQFL.

This clonotype came up many times. The V and J genes are TRBV5-4 and TRBJ1-1; TRBD1 matches 7 bases. The CDR3 covers 14 residues. The trim removed 4 bases at V and 5 bases at J, leaving 8 bases unmatched. From germline, CDR1 is SGHNT and CDR2 YYREEE (reference sequence). CDR3 nucleotide sequence: TGTGCCAGCAGCCCCCGACAGGGTAAAACTGAAGCTTTCTTT. Translation: CASSPRQGKTEAFF.

With respect to this clonotype: The junction and the germline gene differ at one end; a read error may be behind it. The chain employs TRBV29-1 and TRBJ2-7; 9 bases align to TRBD2. The V gene's germline CDR1 is SQVTM and CDR2 ANQGSEA. CDR3 length: 15 residues. The DNA of the CDR3 is TGCAGCGTTGATGACAGCGGGAGGCCGCCCTACGAGCAGTGCTTT. It encodes CSVDDSGRPPYEQCF.

Concerning this clonotype itself: At one end, the junction sequence differs from germline, possibly due to a read error. The V gene is TRBV6-1, the J gene TRBJ2-7; D remains unclear. The CDR3 contains 14 residues. Per the germline V gene, CDR1 is MNHNS and CDR2 is SASEGT. The CDR3 region has the DNA TGTGCCAACAGTGAAGCTTTCGTGGGGTACAAGCAGTACTTC. Translating gives CANSEAFVGYKQYF.